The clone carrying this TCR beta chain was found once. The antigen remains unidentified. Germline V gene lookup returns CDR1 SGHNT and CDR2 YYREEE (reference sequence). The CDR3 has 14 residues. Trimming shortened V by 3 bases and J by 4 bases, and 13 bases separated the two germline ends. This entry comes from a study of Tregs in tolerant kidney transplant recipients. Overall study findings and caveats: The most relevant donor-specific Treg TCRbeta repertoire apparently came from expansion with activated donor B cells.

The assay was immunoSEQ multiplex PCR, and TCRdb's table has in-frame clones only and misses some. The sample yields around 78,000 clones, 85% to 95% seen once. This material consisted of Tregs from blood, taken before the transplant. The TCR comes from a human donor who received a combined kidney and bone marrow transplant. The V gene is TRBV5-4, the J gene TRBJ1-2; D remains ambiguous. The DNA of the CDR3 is TGTGCCAGCAGCTACGAACCCGGCCTCTATGGCTACACCTTC. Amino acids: CASSYEPGLYGYTF. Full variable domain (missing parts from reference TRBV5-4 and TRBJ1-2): ETGVTQSPTHLIKTRGQQVTLRCSSQSGHNTVSWYQQALGQGPQFIFQYYREEENGRGNFPPRFSGLQFPNYSSELNVNALELDDSALYLCASSYEPGLYGYTFGSGTRLTVV.